The 29 T cell receptor beta chains below come from one sample, sequenced in a study of vaccination and CD4 T cells after COVID-19. Treatment defined: roughly 10-day PBMC culture with coronavirus spike peptide pools or control peptides (ViraFEST assay). The Oncomine TCR Beta short-read assay sequenced DNA from cultured CD4+ T cells. TCRdb re-derived calls from the PCR reads in MiXCR, one entry per CDR3 protein. Here the sample spans roughly 20,000 distinct CDR3 sequences, 35% to 40% being singletons. These receptors' targets are unknown. The material sequenced was CD4+ T cells from blood, cultured in vitro, taken before SARS-CoV-2 vaccination. These receptors came from a human donor who received a COVID-19 vaccine.

V and J are TRBV7-2 and TRBJ1-4, with D perhaps TRBD1 (6 bases). The CDR3 length is 15 residues. Per the germline V gene, CDR1 is SGHTA and CDR2 is FQGNSA. Trimming pared 0 bases from V and 5 bases from J, leaving 10 bases between. CDR3 DNA: TGTGCCAGCAGCTTAGCGGGGGCGAGGAATGAAAAACTGTTTTTT. Translated, it gives CASSLAGARNEKLFF.

J is TRBJ1-5 and V is TRBV4-2, with TRBD1 as a possible D gene (6 bases). Trimming left V 1 base short and J 3 bases short, with 10 bases between. This CDR3 is 15 amino acids long. CDR1 is LGHNA, CDR2 YNFKEQ, per germline. The DNA of the CDR3 is TGTGCCAGCAGCCAAGGGACAGCGCCCAATCAGCCCCAGCATTTT. It yields the protein CASSQGTAPNQPQHF.

The chain uses TRBV6-1 and TRBJ1-6, with 9 positions matching TRBD1. CDR1 MNHNS and CDR2 SASEGT come from the germline V gene. The V and J ends lost 6 bases and 3 bases, in that order; junction bases with no gene match: 15. The CDR3 runs 19 residues. The CDR3 DNA reads TGTGCCAGCAGGGAGCCGGGACAGGGTTTAAGGGACTATAATTCACCCCTCCACTTT. Translated: CASREPGQGLRDYNSPLHF.

This chain's CDR3 is CASSLGGPGTQETQYF. The CDR3 DNA is TGTGCCAGCAGTTTGGGGGGACCGGGGACCCAAGAGACCCAGTACTTC. The gene calls are TRBV12-3 or TRBV12-4 and TRBJ2-5, with D possibly being TRBD2 (6 bases). V lost 3 bases and J 1 base, leaving 15 bases between the germline ends. The CDR3 spans 16 residues.

Only a few counts were recorded for this clonotype. This chain connects TRBV20-1 to TRBJ2-3, with 10 bases fitting TRBD2. CDR3 length: 20 amino acids. Germline CDR1 reads DFQATT; CDR2 reads SNEGSKA (reference sequence). V shed 6 bases, J shed 0 bases, and the junction held 21 bases outside the gene matches. CDR3: CSAQKVGSGGAGWSTDTQYF. In nucleotides, the CDR3 is TGCAGTGCCCAGAAGGTCGGGAGCGGGGGGGCCGGGTGGAGCACAGATACGCAGTATTTT.

This clonotype has a handful of counts. The rearrangement links TRBV30 to TRBJ1-2; 7 nucleotides line up with TRBD1. Germline values: CDR1 GTSNPN, CDR2 SVGIG (reference sequence). Germline trimming cut 3 bases from V and 8 bases from J; bases unmatched to any gene: 12. The CDR3 has 14 amino acids. CDR3 amino acids: CAWRGTGAFGGYTF. The CDR3 DNA sequence: TGTGCCTGGAGGGGAACAGGGGCCTTCGGGGGCTACACCTTC.

The V gene is TRBV6-5, the J gene TRBJ2-3; 13 bases are shared with TRBD2. Per germline, CDR1 MNHEY and CDR2 SVGAGI. The CDR3 extends over 18 amino acids. V was clipped by 2 bases and J by 5 bases; unmatched bases: 10. The CDR3 nucleotides are TGTGCCAGCAGTTACCCAATATCACTAGCGGGGGGGCAAGATACGCAGTATTTT. It translates to CASSYPISLAGGQDTQYF.

This clonotype was recorded a few times. The chain couples TRBV20-1 to TRBJ2-3, with D perhaps matching TRBD1 (6 bases). Trimming stripped 0 bases from V and 1 base from J, with 11 bases between. CDR1 and CDR2 (germline): DFQATT, SNEGSKA (reference sequence). This CDR3 is 15 amino acids long. CDR3 amino acids: CSARDTGLGTDTQYF. Here the CDR3 DNA reads TGCAGTGCTAGAGATACAGGGTTGGGCACAGATACGCAGTATTTT.

The CDR3 spells CASNDKGAISGNTIYF. CDR3 bases: TGTGCCAGCAATGATAAAGGGGCGATCTCTGGAAACACCATATATTTT. This chain links TRBV6-1 with TRBJ1-3; tentatively, D is TRBD1 (5 bases). Germline V CDR1 and CDR2: MNHNS, SASEGT. CDR3 size: 16 residues. Trimming cost V 7 bases and J 0 bases, with 16 bases left between them.

The chain links TRBV9 to TRBJ1-1; D is unresolved. Trimming took off 0 bases at V and 4 bases at J, with 10 bases between the two ends. In germline, CDR1 is SGDLS, CDR2 YYNGEE. The CDR3 totals 14 residues. The CDR3 loop is CASSVEGSSTEAFF. CDR3 DNA: TGTGCCAGCAGCGTAGAGGGTAGTAGCACTGAAGCTTTCTTT.

V gene TRBV6-1 combines with J gene TRBJ2-5; 8 bases map to TRBD1. CDR1 and CDR2 (germline): MNHNS, SASEGT. The CDR3 runs 17 residues. V lost 2 bases, J lost 2 bases, and 10 bases stayed unmatched. CDR3 residues: CASSENLATGVQETQYF. The CDR3 bases are TGTGCCAGCAGTGAAAATTTGGCGACAGGGGTACAAGAGACCCAGTACTTC.

J is TRBJ2-3 and V is TRBV20-1; 8 bases fit TRBD1. V lost 6 bases and J lost 0; bases outside the gene matches: 8. The CDR3 runs to 15 residues. The germline V gene encodes CDR1 DFQATT and CDR2 SNEGSKA (reference sequence). The CDR3 protein is CSAWTGPSSTDTQYF. The CDR3 DNA sequence: TGCAGTGCCTGGACAGGGCCATCTAGCACAGATACGCAGTATTTT.

This clonotype was counted only a few times. The gene calls are TRBV19 and TRBJ1-6; D ambiguous. The CDR3 has 14 residues. Between the trimmed V and J ends, which lost 5 bases and 10 bases, there was a span of 15 bases. The V gene's germline CDR1 is LNHDA and CDR2 SQIVND (reference sequence). CDR3 DNA sequence: TGTGCCAGTAGTCTTAAGGCAAGGGAGTCACCCCTCCACTTT. Amino acids: CASSLKARESPLHF. Full variable domain (missing parts from reference TRBV19 and TRBJ1-6): DGGITQSPKYLFRKEGQNVTLSCEQNLNHDAMYWYRQDPGQGLRLIYYSQIVNDFQKGDIAEGYSVSREKKESFPLTVTSAQKNPTAFYLCASSLKARESPLHFGNGTRLTVT.

The J gene is TRBJ1-3, the V gene TRBV20-1; D might be TRBD1 (6 bases). The V end lost 3 bases, the J end lost 4 bases, and 13 bases lay between the germline ends. The CDR3 sequence is 14 residues long. From germline, CDR1 is DFQATT and CDR2 SNEGSKA (reference sequence). The chain's CDR3 is CSARDSQRGNTIYF. The DNA for the CDR3 is TGCAGTGCTAGGGACAGTCAGCGAGGAAACACCATATATTTT.

V usage is TRBV7-2 and J usage is TRBJ2-1; D is possibly TRBD1 (6 bases). Germline CDR1 reads SGHTA; CDR2 reads FQGNSA. The CDR3 consists of 13 residues. V was shortened by 5 bases and J by 6 bases, with 11 bases between the two germline ends. CDR3 coding DNA: TGTGCCAGCAGCCTGAGCAGGGGCAATGAGCAGTTCTTC. Residues: CASSLSRGNEQFF.

The V gene is TRBV20-1, the J gene TRBJ2-7, with 8 positions matching TRBD2. V trimming: 1 base; J trimming: 2 bases; junction bases outside the gene matches: 7. This CDR3 is 15 amino acids long. In germline, CDR1 is DFQATT, CDR2 SNEGSKA (reference sequence). The CDR3 bases are TGCAGTGCTAGAGCCCCCGCGGGGGGCCCCTACGAGCAGTACTTC. Its translation is CSARAPAGGPYEQYF.

This clonotype was observed a few times. This rearrangement joins TRBV15 to TRBJ1-1; tentative D call: TRBD1 (6 bases). The germline V and J ends were trimmed by 9 bases and 5 bases, with 22 bases remaining between them. The CDR3 consists of 15 residues. Germline assignment: CDR1 LNHNV and CDR2 YYDKDF (reference sequence). The CDR3 loop is CATAWGARKGTEAFF. DNA of the CDR3: TGTGCCACGGCGTGGGGGGCCAGGAAGGGGACTGAAGCTTTCTTT.

In its sample, this clonotype was seen a few times. V and J are TRBV25-1 and TRBJ1-1; D gene unclear. The CDR3 is 13 residues long. CDR1 is MGHDK, CDR2 SYGVNS, per germline. V lost 6 bases and J 1 base, leaving 9 bases between the germline ends. CDR3 in DNA: TGTGCCAGCAGGGATCCGGGGAACACTGAAGCTTTCTTT. Translated: CASRDPGNTEAFF.

CDR3 sequence reads: CASSAGRRGPYEQYF. The CDR3 DNA reads TGTGCCAGCAGCGCCGGCCGCAGGGGGCCCTACGAGCAGTACTTC. This sequence joins TRBV11-3 and TRBJ2-7; TRBD1 matches 8 bases. Germline CDR1 SGHNT, CDR2 YENEEA. The CDR3 loop spans 15 amino acids. V shed 5 bases and J 2 bases; nucleotides not matched to a gene: 8. Based on the CDR3 plus reference TRBV11-3 and TRBJ2-7, the full variable domain is EAGVVQSPRYKIIEKKQPVAFWCNPISGHNTLYWYLQNLGQGPELLIRYENEEAVDDSQLPKDRFSAERLKGVDSTLKIQPAELGDSAVYLCASSAGRRGPYEQYFGPGTRLTVT.

CDR3 residues: CASSPAGTGGPGELFF. In DNA form, the CDR3 reads TGTGCCAGCAGCCCGGCCGGGACAGGGGGCCCCGGGGAGCTGTTTTTT. The rearrangement uses TRBV2 and TRBJ2-2, with 12 bases lining up with TRBD1. The CDR3 runs to 16 residues. The germline gives CDR1 SNHLY, CDR2 FYNNEI. The ends lost 6 bases at V and 6 bases at J; junction bases unmatched: 8.

This chain joins TRBV29-1 and TRBJ1-2; D is unresolved. The CDR3 is 12 amino acids. The V gene's germline CDR1 is SQVTM and CDR2 ANQGSEA. Trimming left V 5 bases short and J 5 bases short, with 12 bases between. The CDR3 DNA reads as TGCAGCGTTTCTTTGTGGGAATATGGCTACACCTTC. Its protein product is CSVSLWEYGYTF.

This clonotype was counted between two and nine times. The chain employs TRBV19 and TRBJ2-5; 8 bases match TRBD1. CDR1 LNHDA and CDR2 SQIVND come from the germline V gene (reference sequence). The CDR3 has 15 amino acids. The J segment lost 2 bases and the V segment lost 5 bases, leaving 7 bases of the junction unmatched. This CDR3 reads CASSLGDRTQETQYF. Here the CDR3 DNA reads TGTGCCAGTAGTCTCGGGGACAGGACACAAGAGACCCAGTACTTC.

The chain carries TRBV19 and TRBJ2-5; no clear D. The V and J ends lost 1 base and 5 bases respectively, with 8 bases between them. Per the germline V gene, CDR1 is LNHDA and CDR2 is SQIVND (reference sequence). This CDR3 comprises 13 residues. The CDR3 DNA reads as TGTGCCAGTAGTATAGTAGTAGCTGAGACCCAGTACTTC. It codes for CASSIVVAETQYF.

The CDR3 DNA reads TGCGCCAGCAGCCAAGAGTGGAATACAGGGGCGACGAAACTGTTTTTT. Its translation: CASSQEWNTGATKLFF. This chain joins TRBV4-1 and TRBJ1-4, with 7 bases lining up with TRBD1. This CDR3 has 16 amino acids. Germline V CDR1 and CDR2: MGHRA, YSYEKL. The V gene end was trimmed by 0 bases and the J gene end by 11 bases; junction bases not matched to a gene: 12.

There are a few counts of this clonotype. The chain has TRBV10-3 and TRBJ2-5; 7 bases map to TRBD2. The junction had 6 bases not matched to a gene; V was cut back by 8 bases and J by 3 bases. This CDR3 comprises 13 residues. Germline V gene lookup returns CDR1 ENHRY and CDR2 SYGVKD. Here the CDR3 reads CAISAGQEETQYF. The CDR3 DNA is TGTGCCATCTCAGCGGGGCAGGAAGAGACCCAGTACTTC.

The rearrangement joins TRBV5-1 to TRBJ2-1; D not certain. This CDR3 has 13 amino acids. V lost 2 bases, J lost 7 bases, and 10 bases lay in between. The germline V gene encodes CDR1 SGHRS and CDR2 YFSETQ. DNA of the CDR3: TGCGCCAGCAGCTTAGGCCCAAGGAATGAGCAGTTCTTC. Translated: CASSLGPRNEQFF. Looking up the rest from reference TRBV5-1 and TRBJ2-1 gives the full variable domain: KAGVTQTPRYLIKTRGQQVTLSCSPISGHRSVSWYQQTPGQGLQFLFEYFSETQRNKGNFPGRFSGRQFSNSRSEMNVSTLELGDSALYLCASSLGPRNEQFFGPGTRLTVL.

This chain uses TRBV5-1 with TRBJ2-7; D is possibly TRBD1 (6 bases). V dropped 5 bases and J dropped 7 bases, with 22 bases sitting between them. CDR1 is SGHRS and CDR2 is YFSETQ in the germline V gene. The CDR3 contains 15 residues. This CDR3 is CASSPTAGAPGEQYF. In nucleotides, the CDR3 is TGCGCCAGCAGTCCCACCGCAGGGGCCCCGGGTGAGCAGTACTTC.

The rearrangement joins TRBV12-3 or TRBV12-4 to TRBJ2-2; D unclear. The CDR3 is 14 amino acids. The V end lost 1 base, the J end lost 4 bases, and 7 bases lay between the germline ends. CDR3 protein: CASSLGGSTGELFF. In DNA, the CDR3 is TGTGCCAGCAGTTTAGGAGGATCCACCGGGGAGCTGTTTTTT.

CDR3 in DNA: TGTGCCACCAGTGATTTAATATATCCCCCCAATCAGCCCCAGCATTTT. This codes for CATSDLIYPPNQPQHF. The chain carries TRBV24-1 and TRBJ1-5, with D unclear. V was clipped by 1 base and J by 3 bases, with 12 bases between them. CDR1 is KGHDR and CDR2 is SFDVKD in the germline V gene. CDR3 length: 16 amino acids.